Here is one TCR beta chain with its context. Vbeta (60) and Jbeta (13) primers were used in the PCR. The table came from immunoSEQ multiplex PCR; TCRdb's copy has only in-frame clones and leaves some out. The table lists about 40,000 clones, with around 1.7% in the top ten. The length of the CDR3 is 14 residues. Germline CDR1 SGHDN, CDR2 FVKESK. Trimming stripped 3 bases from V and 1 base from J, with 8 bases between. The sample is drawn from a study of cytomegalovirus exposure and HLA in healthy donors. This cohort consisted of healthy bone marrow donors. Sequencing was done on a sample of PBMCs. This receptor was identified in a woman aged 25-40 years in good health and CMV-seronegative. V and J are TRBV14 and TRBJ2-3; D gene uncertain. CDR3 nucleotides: TGTGCCAGCAGCCAGAACATCGGCACAGATACGCAGTATTTT. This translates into CASSQNIGTDTQYF.